The 17 T cell receptor beta chains below were found in one sample sequenced in a study of T cell responses to AZD1222 COVID-19 vaccine. Profiled with immunoSEQ multiplex PCR; TCRdb holds only in-frame clones, not every one. The table includes around 120,000 clones, approximately 88% detected once. The sample here was peripheral blood, taken on day 0 of AZD1222 vaccination. The origin of the receptors is an adult in good health.

The V call is TRBV7-8, the J call TRBJ2-4; 8 positions agree with TRBD1. Germline trimming cut 2 bases from V and 7 bases from J; bases unmatched to any gene: 4. Germline-derived CDR1 and CDR2 are SGHVS and FQNEAQ. This CDR3 contains 14 residues. The CDR3 coding sequence is TGTGCCAGCAGCTTACATGACAGGGGTAACATTCAGTACTTC. Translated, it gives CASSLHDRGNIQYF.

The chain uses TRBV7-9 and TRBJ2-7; D is possibly TRBD1 (7 bases). The germline V gene has CDR1 SEHNR and CDR2 FQNEAQ (reference sequence). Trimming cost V 5 bases and J 5 bases, with 22 bases left between them. The CDR3 is 16 amino acids. Written as DNA, the CDR3 is TGTGCCAGCAGCCCAAATTTCGTCAGGGGGAGGCACGAGCAGTACTTC. Protein product: CASSPNFVRGRHEQYF.

In DNA form, the CDR3 reads TGTGCCACGACCCAGGCAGGGACAGATACGCAGTATTTT. Protein sequence: CATTQAGTDTQYF. The J gene is TRBJ2-3, the V gene TRBV18; D might be TRBD1 (5 bases). The V gene lost 10 bases and the J gene lost 3 bases, with 14 bases spanning the gap. CDR3 size: 13 residues. Germline-derived CDR1 and CDR2 are KGHSH and LQKENI.

Written as DNA, the CDR3 is TGTGCCAGCAGCTCCGGACTAGCGGTGCAGTTCTTC. It specifies CASSSGLAVQFF. The V and J genes are TRBV7-8 and TRBJ2-1; 10 positions match TRBD2. CDR3 length equals 12 residues. After removal of 4 bases from V and 12 bases from J, the junction contained 3 bases not matched to a gene. Per germline, CDR1 SGHVS and CDR2 FQNEAQ.

The V and J genes are TRBV14 and TRBJ1-5; D perhaps matches TRBD1 (5 bases). The CDR3 contains 12 residues. Germline V gives CDR1 SGHDN, CDR2 FVKESK. V was pared by 3 bases and J by 9 bases, with 9 bases between. The CDR3 nucleotides read TGTGCCAGCAGCCACCGGGACTGGCCCCAGCATTTT. Translating gives CASSHRDWPQHF.

The gene calls are TRBV19 and TRBJ2-3; 7 bases are a match to TRBD1. The germline V gene has CDR1 LNHDA and CDR2 SQIVND (reference sequence). This CDR3 contains 14 residues. V shed 3 bases and J 2 bases; nucleotides not matched to a gene: 2. DNA of the CDR3: TGTGCCAGTAGTATGGGACAGCTCACAGATACGCAGTATTTT. Its translation is CASSMGQLTDTQYF.

The chain uses TRBV6-5 and TRBJ2-1; TRBD1 aligns across 10 bases. Germline assignment: CDR1 MNHEY and CDR2 SVGAGI. Trimming took 6 bases from V and 9 from J; bases not matched to a gene: 11. The CDR3 is 15 residues long. The CDR3 coding sequence is TGTGCCAGCAGCCCCCTCGACAGGGGGCGCGGTGAGCAGTTCTTC. It yields the protein CASSPLDRGRGEQFF.

Comments on this clone: The junction departs from germline at one end; a sequencing error may be responsible. Here the CDR3 reads CASSTGGNAGELFF. CDR3 coding DNA: TGTGCCAGCAGTACCGGAGGGAACGCCGGGGAGCTGTTTTTT. This chain links TRBV7-2 with TRBJ2-2, with a weak D call TRBD2 (6 bases). The CDR3 is 14 residues long. CDR1 is SGHTA and CDR2 is FQGNSA in the germline V gene. The whole variable domain, filled in from reference TRBV7-2 and TRBJ2-2, reads GAGVSQSPSNKVTEKGKDVELRCDPISGHTALYWYRQSLGQGLEFLIYFQGNSAPDKSGLPSDRFSAERTGGSVSTLTIQRTQQEDSAVYLCASSTGGNAGELFFGEGSRLTVL.

This chain joins TRBV7-9 and TRBJ2-4; D is perhaps TRBD1 (6 bases). Germline V lookup: CDR1 SEHNR, CDR2 FQNEAQ (reference sequence). CDR3 length: 17 amino acids. V lost 1 base, J lost 2 bases, and 15 bases lay in between. The CDR3: CASSLGAGDLPKNIQYF. As DNA, the CDR3 is TGTGCCAGCAGCTTAGGGGCAGGGGACCTTCCCAAAAACATTCAGTACTTC.

This chain joins TRBV7-2 and TRBJ1-1; TRBD1 is a possible D gene (5 bases). The germline CDR1 and CDR2 sequences are SGHTA and FQGNSA. The CDR3 extends over 15 amino acids. V lost 8 bases, J lost 1 base, and 17 bases lay in between. CDR3 in DNA: TGTGCCAGCCAAAGACTAGGGGTGGGGAACACTGAAGCTTTCTTT. Its translation: CASQRLGVGNTEAFF.

J is TRBJ1-5 and V is TRBV5-1; no clear D gene. Germline-derived CDR1 and CDR2 are SGHRS and YFSETQ. The CDR3 runs 14 residues. The V and J ends lost 4 bases and 2 bases respectively, with 10 bases between them. The CDR3: CASSPDPGNQPQHF. CDR3 DNA: TGCGCCAGCAGCCCGGACCCCGGCAATCAGCCCCAGCATTTT. Filled out from reference TRBV5-1 and TRBJ1-5, the complete variable domain reads KAGVTQTPRYLIKTRGQQVTLSCSPISGHRSVSWYQQTPGQGLQFLFEYFSETQRNKGNFPGRFSGRQFSNSRSEMNVSTLELGDSALYLCASSPDPGNQPQHFGDGTRLSIL.

The V gene is TRBV27, the J gene TRBJ1-5, with D maybe TRBD1 (6 bases). V was shortened by 4 bases and J by 1 base, with 8 bases between the two germline ends. CDR3 length: 14 amino acids. The V gene's germline CDR1 is MNHEY and CDR2 SMNVEV (reference sequence). CDR3 DNA: TGTGCCAGCAGTTGGACAGCCAGCAATCAGCCCCAGCATTTT. As protein: CASSWTASNQPQHF.

This rearrangement joins TRBV7-9 to TRBJ1-1; maybe TRBD1 (6 bases). Germline V lookup: CDR1 SEHNR, CDR2 FQNEAQ (reference sequence). V was cut by 1 base and J by 5 bases, with 14 bases left in between. The CDR3 is 15 amino acids. The CDR3 sequence is CASSLEGGRRTEAFF. Written as DNA, the CDR3 is TGTGCCAGCAGCTTAGAGGGGGGCAGGAGAACTGAAGCTTTCTTT.

The J gene is TRBJ1-1, the V gene TRBV19, with D tentatively TRBD1 (5 bases). The CDR3 is 12 amino acids. V lost 4 bases to trimming and J lost 5 bases, with 8 bases between them. The germline V gene encodes CDR1 LNHDA and CDR2 SQIVND (reference sequence). The CDR3 here is CASSRGWTEAFF. As DNA, the CDR3 is TGTGCCAGTAGTAGGGGGTGGACTGAAGCTTTCTTT.

The chain has TRBV19 and TRBJ2-6, with D uncertain. Looked up from germline, CDR1 is LNHDA and CDR2 is SQIVND (reference sequence). Trimming removed 7 bases at V and 0 bases at J, with 7 bases between. There are 14 residues in the CDR3. In nucleotides, the CDR3 is TGTGCCAGTACTCTCGACTCTGGGGCCAACGTCCTGACTTTC. Its translation: CASTLDSGANVLTF.

Written as DNA, the CDR3 is TGTGCCAGCAGCCACCTCCCCCTTGAGATTTACCCAGCCTACGAGCAGTACTTC. As protein: CASSHLPLEIYPAYEQYF. The chain combines TRBV3-1 (or the pseudogene TRBV3-2) with TRBJ2-7; D is unresolved. The CDR3 length is 18 residues. Between the trimmed V and J ends, which lost 3 bases and 2 bases, there was a span of 23 bases. Germline loops: CDR1 LGHDT, CDR2 YNNKEL (reference sequence).

This clone was detected a few times. J is TRBJ2-5 and V is TRBV25-1; no clear D. Germline V CDR1 and CDR2: MGHDK, SYGVNS. V was shortened by 4 bases and J by 6 bases, with 3 bases between the two germline ends. The CDR3 runs 10 residues. CDR3 sequence (DNA): TGTGCCAGCAGTGCCAAGACCCAGTACTTC. This gives the protein CASSAKTQYF.